What follows are 6 T cell receptor beta chains derived from one specimen sequenced in a study of early T cells in non-severe SARS-CoV-2 infection. TCRdb passed the 5' RACE reads through MiXCR, listing each CDR3 protein once. This repertoire shows tens of thousands of distinct CDR3 sequences, about 5% found once; its top ten account for around 3.4%. Sequencing used whole blood. Receptor source: an adult who was a healthcare worker with PCR-confirmed SARS-CoV-2 infection or an uninfected control (not recorded which).

Ten or more counts support this clonotype. The chain combines TRBV7-2 with TRBJ1-1; 9 bases align to TRBD1. This CDR3 is 12 amino acids long. Looked up from germline, CDR1 is SGHTA and CDR2 is FQGNSA. The V segment lost 4 bases and the J segment 11 bases; nucleotides outside the gene matches: 5. The CDR3 bases are TGTGCCAGCAGCTCTCAACAGGGGGCGGCTTTCTTT. Protein: CASSSQQGAAFF. Full variable domain (outside the CDR3, taken from reference TRBV7-2 and TRBJ1-1): GAGVSQSPSNKVTEKGKDVELRCDPISGHTALYWYRQSLGQGLEFLIYFQGNSAPDKSGLPSDRFSAERTGGSVSTLTIQRTQQEDSAVYLCASSSQQGAAFFGQGTRLTVV.

This clonotype was found many times. V and J are TRBV19 and TRBJ2-6; D is unclear. Germline V gene data show CDR1 as LNHDA and CDR2 as SQIVND (reference sequence). The ends were cut back, 6 bases at V and 2 bases at J, with 14 bases in the middle. This CDR3 has 16 residues. This CDR3 reads CASRTRTEPGANVLTF. In DNA form, the CDR3 reads TGTGCCAGTAGGACACGCACGGAACCTGGGGCCAACGTCCTGACTTTC.

This clonotype was found a few times. CDR3 coding DNA: TGTGCCAGCAGCAAGGGACAGAACCTGAACACTGAAGCTTTCTTT. It yields the protein CASSKGQNLNTEAFF. The V call is TRBV7-9, the J call TRBJ1-1; 7 bases are shared with TRBD1. The CDR3 is 15 residues long. Germline V gene lookup returns CDR1 SEHNR and CDR2 FQNEAQ (reference sequence). V lost 5 bases and J lost 0; bases outside the gene matches: 6. The variable domain in full, with the rest retrieved from reference TRBV7-9 and TRBJ1-1, is DTGVSQNPRHKITKRGQNVTFRCDPISEHNRLYWYRQTLGQGPEFLTYFQNEAQLEKSRLLSDRFSAERPKGSFSTLEIQRTEQGDSAMYLCASSKGQNLNTEAFFGQGTRLTVV.

This clonotype was seen repeatedly, ten times or more. The junction and the germline gene differ at one end; a read error may be behind it. The chain recombines TRBV4-3 with TRBJ2-1; D remains ambiguous. CDR1 is LGHNA and CDR2 is YSLEER in the germline V gene. CDR3 length: 11 residues. CDR3 in DNA: TGCGCCAGCAGCAAAGACGTGGAGCAGTTCTTC. Protein product: CASSKDVEQFF.

This clonotype came up a few times. This chain links TRBV4-3 with TRBJ2-1; TRBD2 matches at 7 bases. Germline V lookup: CDR1 LGHNA, CDR2 YSLEER. This CDR3 comprises 18 residues. Trimming cost V 1 base and J 8 bases; bases outside gene matches: 17. CDR3 amino acids: CASSQVFFAGLGTYEQFF. In DNA form, the CDR3 reads TGCGCCAGCAGCCAAGTCTTTTTTGCCGGACTAGGAACCTATGAGCAGTTCTTC.

There are many counts of this clonotype. This chain joins TRBV3-1 and TRBJ2-7; D possibly uses TRBD1 or TRBD2 (6 bases each). The V end was cut by 1 base, the J end by 6 bases, with 10 bases between. The CDR3 loop spans 13 amino acids. Germline V gene data show CDR1 as LGHDT and CDR2 as YNNKEL (reference sequence). CDR3 nucleotides: TGTGCCAGCAGCCAAGTAGGGGGGAGCGAGCAGTACTTC. Translating gives CASSQVGGSEQYF.